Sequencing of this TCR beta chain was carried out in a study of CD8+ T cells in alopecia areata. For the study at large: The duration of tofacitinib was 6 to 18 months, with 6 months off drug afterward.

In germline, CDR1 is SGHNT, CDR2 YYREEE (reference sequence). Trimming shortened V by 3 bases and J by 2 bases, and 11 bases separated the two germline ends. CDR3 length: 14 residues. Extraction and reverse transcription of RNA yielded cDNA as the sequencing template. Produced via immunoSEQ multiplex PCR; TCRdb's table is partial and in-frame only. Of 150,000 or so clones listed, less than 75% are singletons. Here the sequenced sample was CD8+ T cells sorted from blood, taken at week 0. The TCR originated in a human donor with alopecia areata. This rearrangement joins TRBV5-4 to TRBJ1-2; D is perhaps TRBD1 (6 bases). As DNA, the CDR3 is TGTGCCAGCAGCTCCGGGACACCGAACTATGGCTACACCTTC. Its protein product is CASSSGTPNYGYTF.